Here is one T cell receptor beta chain with its context. Its antigen is currently unknown. The data were taken from a study of cytomegalovirus exposure and HLA in healthy donors. Across the whole study: A previous analysis identified 90 million to 140 million unique TCR beta sequences derived from roughly 180 million T cells. Findings and caveats of the study: Excluded: some indistinguishable V segments such as TRBV6-2 and TRBV6-3. TCR beta sequences reportedly predicted most subjects' HLA-A and HLA-B alleles accurately. Reports credit the classifier with highly specific, highly sensitive diagnosis of cytomegalovirus status.

This PCR relied on a set of 60 Vbeta primers and 13 Jbeta primers. The method was immunoSEQ multiplex PCR; TCRdb's version includes in-frame clones alone and lacks a portion of them. The sample has about 120,000 clones, 65% to 80% seen once; the top ten hold 4% to 5.5%. The CDR3 is made up of 15 amino acids. This clonotype was sampled from a man aged 30-40 years in good health and CMV-seropositive. Sequenced: PBMCs. This chain joins TRBV21-1 and TRBJ2-7; the D call TRBD1 from the table was never checked on the DNA. TRBV21-1 is a documented pseudogene. The CDR3 DNA is TGTGCCAGCAGCAAAGAGTCGGACAGGGCTAGGGAGCAGTACTTC. Residues: CASSKESDRAREQYF.